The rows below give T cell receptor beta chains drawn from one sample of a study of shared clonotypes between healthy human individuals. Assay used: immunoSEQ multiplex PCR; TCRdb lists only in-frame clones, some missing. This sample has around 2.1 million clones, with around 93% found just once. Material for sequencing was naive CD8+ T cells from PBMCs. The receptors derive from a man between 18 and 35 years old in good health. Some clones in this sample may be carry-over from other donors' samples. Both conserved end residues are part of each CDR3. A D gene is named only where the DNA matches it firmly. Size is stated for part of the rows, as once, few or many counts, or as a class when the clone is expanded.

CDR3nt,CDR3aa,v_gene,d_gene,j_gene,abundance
TGTGCCAGCAGCCCATGGGGACAGGGGGACCACAATGAGCAGTTCTTC,CASSPWGQGDHNEQFF,TRBV9,TRBD1,TRBJ2-1,once
TGTGCCAGCAGACAGGGTCGTGAGTATGGCTACACCTTC,CASRQGREYGYTF,TRBV27,-,TRBJ1-2,-
TGTGCCAGCAGCTCCGGGACTAGCGGAACCTACGAGCAGTACTTC,CASSSGTSGTYEQYF,TRBV9,TRBD2,TRBJ2-7,-
TGTGCCAGTAGTATAGATCCTACAGAAGCTTACGAGTATCAGCCCCAGCATTTT,CASSIDPTEAYEYQPQHF,TRBV19,-,TRBJ1-5,-
TGTGCCAGCAGTTTATCGGCGAGCAACTATGGCTACACCTTC,CASSLSASNYGYTF,TRBV27,-,TRBJ1-2,-
TGCGCCAGCAGCGAAGGGGGGTTCTCCTACGAGCAGTACTTC,CASSEGGFSYEQYF,TRBV4-1,-,TRBJ2-7,-
TGTGCCAGCAGCTTAGATACCACAGGGTCCGGGTACTTC,CASSLDTTGSGYF,TRBV11-2,-,TRBJ2-7,-
TGTGCCAGCAGCACCCTCACGACAGCGCCCTACGAGCAGTACTTC,CASSTLTTAPYEQYF,TRBV13,-,TRBJ2-7,-
TGCGCCAGCAGCTTCTCGAGCGGAACCTACGAGCAGTACTTC,CASSFSSGTYEQYF,TRBV5-1,-,TRBJ2-7,once
TGTGCCTGGACTAGCGGGACTTACTACGAGCAGTACTTC,CAWTSGTYYEQYF,TRBV30,TRBD2,TRBJ2-7,-
TGTGCCAGCAGCGTAGATCGACTGGGGTACGAGCAGTACTTC,CASSVDRLGYEQYF,TRBV9,-,TRBJ2-7,once
TGTGCCAGCAGTTTGTCAGTAATGGGCACCGGGGAGCTGTTTTTT,CASSLSVMGTGELFF,TRBV28,-,TRBJ2-2,-
TGTGCCAGCAGTCTTCCCGGACAGGGAACCTACGAGCAGTACTTC,CASSLPGQGTYEQYF,TRBV28,TRBD1,TRBJ2-7,-
TGTGCCAGCAGCCTCGGGGCAGGCTACGAGCAGTACTTC,CASSLGAGYEQYF,TRBV7-9,-,TRBJ2-7,once
TGTGCCAGCAGACCAGGGGGTAGGGCAGATACGCAGTATTTT,CASRPGGRADTQYF,TRBV27,TRBD1,TRBJ2-3,-
TGTGCCAGCAGCCCGTGGGGTCTCGAGCAGTACTTC,CASSPWGLEQYF,TRBV7-9,-,TRBJ2-7,-